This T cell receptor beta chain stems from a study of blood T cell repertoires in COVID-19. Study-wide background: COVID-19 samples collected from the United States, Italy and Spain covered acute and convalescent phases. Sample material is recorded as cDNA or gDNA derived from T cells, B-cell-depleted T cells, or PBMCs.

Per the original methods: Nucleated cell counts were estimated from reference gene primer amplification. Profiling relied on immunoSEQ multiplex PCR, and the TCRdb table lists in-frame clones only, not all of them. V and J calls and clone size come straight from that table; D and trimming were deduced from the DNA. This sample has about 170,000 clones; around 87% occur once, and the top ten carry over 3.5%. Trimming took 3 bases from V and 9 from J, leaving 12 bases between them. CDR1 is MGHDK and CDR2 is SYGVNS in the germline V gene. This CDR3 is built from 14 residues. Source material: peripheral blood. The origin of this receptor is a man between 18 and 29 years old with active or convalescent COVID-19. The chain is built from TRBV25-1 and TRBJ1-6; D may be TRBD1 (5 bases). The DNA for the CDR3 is TGTGCCAGCAGTGAGGCAGGGTACGGTTCACCCCTCCACTTT. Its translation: CASSEAGYGSPLHF.